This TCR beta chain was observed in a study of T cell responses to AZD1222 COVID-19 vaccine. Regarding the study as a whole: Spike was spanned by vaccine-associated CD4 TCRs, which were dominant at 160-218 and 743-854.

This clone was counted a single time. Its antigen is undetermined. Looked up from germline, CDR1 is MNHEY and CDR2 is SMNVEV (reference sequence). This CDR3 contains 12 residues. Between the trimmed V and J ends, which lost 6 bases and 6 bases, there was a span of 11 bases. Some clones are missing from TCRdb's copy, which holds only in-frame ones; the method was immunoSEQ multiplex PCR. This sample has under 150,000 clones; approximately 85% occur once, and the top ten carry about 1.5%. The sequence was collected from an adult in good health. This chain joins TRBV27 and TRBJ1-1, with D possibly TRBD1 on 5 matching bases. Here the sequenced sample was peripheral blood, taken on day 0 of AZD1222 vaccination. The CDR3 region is CASSRGTSEAFF. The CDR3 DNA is TGTGCCAGCAGCCGCGGGACCTCTGAAGCTTTCTTT.